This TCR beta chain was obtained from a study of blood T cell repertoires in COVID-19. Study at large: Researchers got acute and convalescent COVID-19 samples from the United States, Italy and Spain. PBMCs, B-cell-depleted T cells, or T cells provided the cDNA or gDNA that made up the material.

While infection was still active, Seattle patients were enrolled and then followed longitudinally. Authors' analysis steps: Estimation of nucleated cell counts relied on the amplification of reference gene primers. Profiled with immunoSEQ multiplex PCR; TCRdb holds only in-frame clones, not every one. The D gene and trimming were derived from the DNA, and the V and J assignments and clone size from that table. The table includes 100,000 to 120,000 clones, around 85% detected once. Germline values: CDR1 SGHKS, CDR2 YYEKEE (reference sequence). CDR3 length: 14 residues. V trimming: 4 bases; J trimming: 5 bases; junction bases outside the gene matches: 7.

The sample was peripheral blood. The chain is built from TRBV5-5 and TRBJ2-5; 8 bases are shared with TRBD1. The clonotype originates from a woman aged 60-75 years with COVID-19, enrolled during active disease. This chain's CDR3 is CASSEQGAGETQYF. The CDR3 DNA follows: TGTGCCAGCAGCGAGCAGGGGGCAGGGGAGACCCAGTACTTC.